This T cell receptor (beta chain) came from a study of CD8 T cells in ankylosing spondylitis. V was cut by 2 bases and J by 5 bases, with 16 bases left in between. The CDR3 has 15 residues. Per the germline V gene, CDR1 is SGHRS and CDR2 is YFSETQ. At least ten counts were recorded for this clonotype. TCRdb fed the 5' RACE reads into MiXCR, producing one record per CDR3 protein. The sample contains under 150,000 distinct CDR3 sequences, more than 7% of which appear only once. This sequence was found in a male donor with ankylosing spondylitis. V usage is TRBV5-1 and J usage is TRBJ1-1; a possible D gene is TRBD1 (6 bases). The source material was synovial fluid, either unsorted or a sorted T cell fraction (not recorded which). The CDR3 reads CASSFGQQEETEAFF. The CDR3 bases are TGCGCCAGCAGCTTCGGACAGCAGGAGGAAACTGAAGCTTTCTTT.